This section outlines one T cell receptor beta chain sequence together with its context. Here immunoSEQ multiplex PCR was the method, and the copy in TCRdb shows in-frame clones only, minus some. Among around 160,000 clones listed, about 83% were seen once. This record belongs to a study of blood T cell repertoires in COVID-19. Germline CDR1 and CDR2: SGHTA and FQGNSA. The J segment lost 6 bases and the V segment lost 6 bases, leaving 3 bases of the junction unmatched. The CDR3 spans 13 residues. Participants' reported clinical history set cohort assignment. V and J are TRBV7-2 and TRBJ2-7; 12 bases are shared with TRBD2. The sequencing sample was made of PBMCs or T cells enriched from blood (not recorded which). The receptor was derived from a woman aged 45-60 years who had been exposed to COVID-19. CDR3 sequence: CASRAGLAGEQYF. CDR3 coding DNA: TGTGCCAGCAGAGCGGGACTAGCGGGCGAGCAGTACTTC.